This entry concerns a single TCR beta chain. This clonotype was seen repeatedly, ten times or more. Its antigen has not been determined. Base qualities are missing; no much larger clone stands one base away. These data come from a study of T cells in Graves' hyperthyroidism and ophthalmopathy (dated by TCRdb to between 2019 and 2020). Background for the entire study: Peripheral blood samples were taken at initial diagnosis, before any treatment was given. To identify distinguishing TCR V-J signatures, a discovery cohort of about 100 patients was used, comprising 43 with Graves' ophthalmopathy and some 60 with stable Graves' hyperthyroidism. The paper describes TCR Vbeta CDR3 sequencing of 135 peripheral blood samples, made up of around 41 ophthalmopathy patients, over 70 hyperthyroidism patients and roughly 17 progressor patients. Following sampling, methimazole starting at 30 mg daily was given to hyperthyroidism patients, and high-dose intravenous methylprednisolone was given to ophthalmopathy patients. The 100 or so discovery patients were divided at random into training and test sets in a 7:3 ratio. Prospective prediction of ophthalmopathy was tested in an independent validation cohort of 18 to 20 hyperthyroidism patients and 17 patients who later progressed to ophthalmopathy. Thyroid tissue and blood T-cell repertoires from six Graves' hyperthyroidism patients were also compared in the study.

Reading from cysteine to phenylalanine, the CDR3 counts 16 amino acids. The sequence is cut down to CDR3 DNA, 48 bases in frame from base 1. As encoded in the germline V gene, CDR1 is WSHSY while CDR2 is SAAADI. The germline ends are 14 bases apart after V is trimmed by 5 bases and J by 0 bases. The paper's findings and limits, for the study overall: During validation, the model predicted progression to ophthalmopathy a median of roughly 7.1 months ahead of onset, with more than 55% sensitivity and 72.22% specificity. No statistical method was used to fix the sample size in advance, and group allocation was not hidden from the investigators. Blood samples also contained most of the expanded thyroid clonotypes (frequency above 0.001), which suggests that blood repertoires may reflect thyroid immune responses. Ophthalmopathy was separated from stable hyperthyroidism by a 13 V-J signature model, with around 90% sensitivity and about 81% specificity obtained in cross-validation and 80%/75% obtained in testing.

Graves' hyperthyroidism was defined as stable when no progression to ophthalmopathy occurred over 18 months of follow-up. The hyperthyroidism patients were between 18 and 65 years old and newly diagnosed, with a disease duration of less than 2 months. Any patient with an uncontrolled infection, another autoimmune disease, pregnancy or lactation was excluded. Clinical symptoms, serum thyroxine and TRAb, thyroid ultrasound, and orbital computed tomography formed the basis for the diagnoses. PBMCs were separated from over 9 ml of fresh peripheral blood using Ficoll-Paque density gradient centrifugation. Total RNA was extracted with Trizol reagent, and quality was checked on an Agilent 2100 Bioanalyzer. TCR beta CDR3 regions were amplified from RNA transcripts. For the first round of RT-PCR on the TCR CDR3, the HTBI primer set was used together with the Qiagen OneStep RT-PCR kit. The libraries were constructed in a second round of multiplex PCR and then size-selected and purified. The libraries were sequenced on an Illumina HiSeq2000 using paired-end 100 bp reads. From the authors' description of their analysis: SOAPnuke was used to process the raw data, with reads discarded if the reads contained adapters or uncalled bases, had a mean Phred below 15, or lacked an exact constant-primer or identifier match. High-quality paired reads were merged using COPE v1.2.5, and each unique nucleotide sequence was defined as a clonotype. Clonotypes were aligned to IMGT TRBV, TRBD and TRBJ reference segments using MiTCR v1.1. The analysis included only V-J combinations with a frequency above 0.0001, which together covered 98% to 99.2% of the repertoires. The TCS score was defined as the ratio of F50 (clonal expansion) to E x V (chaos), calculated using BLOSUM62-based TCRdist between CDR3 peptides within each V-J. Welch's t-statistics and random forest reduced 500 to 650 V-J features to roughly 13, which were used in a naive Bayes classifier (R e1071). Starting from the raw public reads, TCRdb applied fastp trimming at Q25, assembled clones with MiXCR and retained in-frame beta chains. A single entry per CDR3 protein holds the most common genes and DNA from its merged rows. These V and J calls derive from TCRdb rather than the authors' analysis. The sample table contains about 350,000 distinct CDR3 sequences; only one count was recorded for 19% of them. Jointly, the top ten make up around 4% of the sample.

The TCR originated in a woman aged 18-30 years with Graves' hyperthyroidism. The receptor chain draws on TRBV10-2 and TRBJ1-3, with TRBD1 tentatively as D gene (6 bases match). The sample comprised blood. In nucleotides, the sequence is TGCGCCAGCAGTCCGACAGGACGGGACTCTGGAAACACCATATATTTT. It translates to CASSPTGRDSGNTIYF.